The 19 T cell receptor beta chains below all came from one sample that was sequenced in a study of vaccination and CD4 T cells after COVID-19. The treatment denotes: approximately 10-day PBMC culture with coronavirus spike peptide pools or control peptides (ViraFEST assay). Sequencing of DNA taken from cultured CD4+ T cells relied on the Oncomine TCR Beta short-read assay. TCRdb re-called the PCR reads through MiXCR, storing one row per CDR3 protein. The profile shows more than 20,000 distinct CDR3 sequences, 40% to 55% of them singletons. Their antigen targets remain unknown. Sequences were derived from CD4+ T cells from blood, cultured in vitro, sampled before SARS-CoV-2 vaccination. Receptors originate from a human donor who received a COVID-19 vaccine.

The V call is TRBV2, the J call TRBJ1-6; D unclear. Looked up from germline, CDR1 is SNHLY and CDR2 is FYNNEI. Trimming left V 8 bases short and J 8 bases short, with 13 bases between. The CDR3 has 13 residues. The CDR3 nucleotides read TGTGCCAGCGACGAAATGCGGGATTCACCCCTCCACTTT. Protein sequence: CASDEMRDSPLHF.

The CDR3 protein is CASSENYGYTF. The CDR3 coding sequence is TGTGCCAGCAGTGAAAACTATGGCTACACCTTC. This chain uses TRBV6-1 with TRBJ1-2, with D hard to call. The germline V and J ends were trimmed by 2 bases and 2 bases, with 0 bases remaining between them. Germline V gene lookup returns CDR1 MNHNS and CDR2 SASEGT. The CDR3 totals 11 residues.

This chain's CDR3 is CASSRTSGGVGANVLTF. CDR3 nucleotides: TGTGCCAGCAGCAGGACTAGCGGGGGGGTCGGGGCCAACGTCCTGACTTTC. The chain is built from TRBV21-1 and TRBJ2-6; the DNA was not compared with TRBD2, the D call given in the table. TRBV21-1 is listed as a pseudogene. The CDR3 is made up of 17 amino acids.

The chain links TRBV30 to TRBJ2-1; TRBD2 matches at 9 bases. Germline V lookup: CDR1 GTSNPN, CDR2 SVGIG (reference sequence). This CDR3 is built from 16 residues. With V trimmed by 0 bases and J by 0 bases, 3 bases remained unmatched. This CDR3 reads CAWSVLAGRSYNEQFF. As DNA, the CDR3 is TGTGCCTGGAGTGTCCTAGCGGGACGCTCCTACAATGAGCAGTTCTTC.

This chain links TRBV20-1 with TRBJ1-1; 8 bases line up with TRBD1. V shed 5 bases, J shed 1 base, and the junction held 0 bases outside the gene matches. CDR1 DFQATT and CDR2 SNEGSKA come from the germline V gene (reference sequence). The CDR3 totals 12 residues. In DNA, the CDR3 is TGCAGTGCTGGGACAGGGAACACTGAAGCTTTCTTT. It specifies CSAGTGNTEAFF.

Only a few counts were recorded for this clonotype. The V and J genes are TRBV6-5 and TRBJ2-5, with D possibly TRBD1 on 5 matching bases. The CDR3 has 15 amino acids. Germline CDR1 and CDR2: MNHEY and SVGAGI. Trimming stripped 0 bases from V and 5 bases from J, with 13 bases between. The CDR3 loop is CASSYSQGISETQYF. The CDR3 nucleotides read TGTGCCAGCAGTTACTCCCAGGGCATTTCGGAGACCCAGTACTTC.

This clonotype was counted between two and nine times. The rearrangement joins TRBV6-5 to TRBJ1-6, with D perhaps matching TRBD1 (6 bases). Trimming stripped 2 bases from V and 3 bases from J, with 8 bases between. CDR3 size: 15 residues. Germline V gene data show CDR1 as MNHEY and CDR2 as SVGAGI. The CDR3 DNA follows: TGTGCCAGCAGTTACCACAGGGACTATAATTCACCCCTCCACTTT. It translates to CASSYHRDYNSPLHF.

The sample holds a few counts of this clonotype. The V gene is TRBV4-1, the J gene TRBJ2-7; tentative D call: TRBD2 (6 bases). The CDR3 runs 18 residues. Trimming cost V 0 bases and J 2 bases, with 20 bases left between them. CDR1 is MGHRA, CDR2 YSYEKL, per germline. The CDR3 loop reads CASSQERGFRDFAYEQYF. The CDR3 nucleotides are TGCGCCAGCAGCCAAGAGAGGGGTTTTCGGGACTTTGCCTACGAGCAGTACTTC.

This clonotype has only a few counts. The CDR3 loop reads CASSNLSGGGATGELFF. Written as DNA, the CDR3 is TGTGCCAGCAGCAACCTCAGTGGCGGGGGGGCTACCGGGGAGCTGTTTTTT. The chain is built from TRBV21-1 and TRBJ2-2; the table assigns TRBD2, which was not confirmed against the DNA. TRBV21-1 is given as a pseudogene. The CDR3 extends over 17 amino acids.

The chain employs TRBV12-3 or TRBV12-4 and TRBJ1-6; D not certain. Trimming cost V 5 bases and J 0 bases, with 8 bases left between them. CDR3 length: 15 amino acids. The DNA of the CDR3 is TGTGCCAGCAGTAGAGCTGGCTCCTATAATTCACCCCTCCACTTT. It codes for CASSRAGSYNSPLHF.

This clonotype has just a few counts. The chain is built from TRBV2 and TRBJ2-2; 7 nucleotides agree with TRBD1. The CDR3 runs 15 residues. Germline V lookup: CDR1 SNHLY, CDR2 FYNNEI. The trim removed 6 bases at V and 1 base at J, leaving 5 bases unmatched. CDR3 residues: CASRTGVWNTGELFF. The DNA of the CDR3 is TGTGCCAGCAGAACAGGGGTTTGGAACACCGGGGAGCTGTTTTTT.

This clonotype turned up a few times. This chain joins TRBV6-1 and TRBJ1-2; 9 bases line up with TRBD1. The length of the CDR3 is 12 residues. The germline CDR1 and CDR2 sequences are MNHNS and SASEGT. The V and J ends lost 6 bases and 8 bases, in that order; junction bases with no gene match: 4. CDR3 amino acids: CASSRTGEGYTF. The DNA for the CDR3 is TGTGCCAGCAGCAGGACAGGGGAGGGCTACACCTTC.

This sequence joins TRBV19 and TRBJ1-1; 8 nucleotides align to TRBD1. Germline-derived CDR1 and CDR2 are LNHDA and SQIVND (reference sequence). CDR3 length equals 15 residues. Trimming at V came to 4 bases and at J to 4 bases, leaving 8 bases not matched to a gene. The chain's CDR3 is CASSTGQGGSTEAFF. Written as DNA, the CDR3 is TGTGCCAGTAGTACTGGACAGGGAGGGAGCACTGAAGCTTTCTTT. The entire variable domain, with the rest obtained from reference TRBV19 and TRBJ1-1, is as follows: DGGITQSPKYLFRKEGQNVTLSCEQNLNHDAMYWYRQDPGQGLRLIYYSQIVNDFQKGDIAEGYSVSREKKESFPLTVTSAQKNPTAFYLCASSTGQGGSTEAFFGQGTRLTVV.

The chain recombines TRBV25-1 with TRBJ2-7; 8 positions match TRBD1. Germline V gene lookup returns CDR1 MGHDK and CDR2 SYGVNS. V lost 6 bases to trimming and J lost 1 base; unmatched junction nucleotides: 8. The CDR3 is made up of 15 amino acids. Written as DNA, the CDR3 is TGTGCCAGCAGCCCCACAGGGGGACCATCCTACGAGCAGTACTTC. It translates to CASSPTGGPSYEQYF.

The rearrangement uses TRBV6-9 and TRBJ2-5; 7 nucleotides line up with TRBD2. Trimming removed 5 bases from V and 1 base from J; junction bases left unmatched: 7. This CDR3 comprises 15 residues. Germline loops: CDR1 MNHGY, CDR2 SVAAGI. The CDR3 is CASSEHSGCQETQYF. In DNA form, the CDR3 reads TGTGCCAGCAGTGAGCATAGCGGGTGCCAAGAGACCCAGTACTTC.

This clonotype turned up a few times. The chain uses TRBV24-1 and TRBJ2-7; a possible D gene is TRBD2 (5 bases). Looked up from germline, CDR1 is KGHDR and CDR2 is SFDVKD. Trimming stripped 5 bases from V and 3 bases from J, with 10 bases between. The length of the CDR3 is 13 residues. The CDR3 coding sequence is TGTGCCACCAGTGCAGCAGGAGGCTACGAGCAGTACTTC. The encoded protein is CATSAAGGYEQYF.

The chain carries TRBV14 and TRBJ2-7; the D gene could be TRBD1 or TRBD2 (6 bases each). Germline CDR1 SGHDN, CDR2 FVKESK. V was trimmed by 4 bases and J by 2 bases, leaving 18 bases between them. The CDR3 runs 16 residues. CDR3 amino acids: CASSRKPDGGPYEQYF. CDR3 DNA sequence: TGTGCCAGCAGCCGTAAGCCTGACGGGGGCCCCTACGAGCAGTACTTC.

The chain's CDR3 is CASSLSGTGAGYTF. For the CDR3, the DNA is TGTGCCAGCAGCTTGTCCGGGACAGGGGCCGGCTACACCTTC. J is TRBJ1-2 and V is TRBV5-5, with 10 bases matching TRBD1. Germline lookup yields CDR1 SGHKS and CDR2 YYEKEE (reference sequence). The CDR3 is 14 amino acids. V lost 1 base and J lost 8; bases outside the gene matches: 5.

The CDR3 sequence is CSAFGGDTEAFF. The CDR3 region has the DNA TGCAGTGCTTTCGGCGGGGACACTGAAGCTTTCTTT. The rearrangement links TRBV20-1 to TRBJ1-1; D is undetermined. V was cut by 5 bases and J by 3 bases, with 10 bases left in between. Germline V gene data show CDR1 as DFQATT and CDR2 as SNEGSKA (reference sequence). CDR3 length: 12 amino acids.